Listed here are 3 T cell receptor beta chains from one sample, sequenced in a study of T cells after yellow fever vaccination. In TCRdb, the 5' RACE reads were re-called with MiXCR into one record per CDR3 protein. The repertoire consists of hundreds of thousands of distinct CDR3 sequences, with roughly 14% occurring once and the leading ten covering more than 13%. Material: PBMCs, obtained on the day of the yellow fever booster vaccination. The source of these receptors is a man aged 25-45 years who received the YFV17D yellow fever vaccine.

The V gene is TRBV7-6, the J gene TRBJ2-1; TRBD2 agrees at 7 bases. The trim removed 2 bases at V and 14 bases at J, leaving 9 bases unmatched. In germline, CDR1 is SGHVS, CDR2 FNYEAQ. This CDR3 spans 13 amino acids. DNA for the CDR3: TGTGCCAGCAGCTTATCAGCCCGGACTAGTGAGTTCTTC. This translates into CASSLSARTSEFF.

V usage is TRBV18 and J usage is TRBJ2-1; TRBD2 is a possible D gene (5 bases). V was clipped by 7 bases and J by 7 bases, with 14 bases between them. The CDR3 consists of 13 residues. Germline values: CDR1 KGHSH, CDR2 LQKENI. CDR3 DNA sequence: TGTGCCAGCTTACCCACTAGTTGGAATGAGCAGTTCTTC. This sequence encodes CASLPTSWNEQFF. The full variable domain, with the rest looked up from reference TRBV18 and TRBJ2-1, is NAGVMQNPRHLVRRRGQEARLRCSPMKGHSHVYWYRQLPEEGLKFMVYLQKENIIDESGMPKERFSAEFPKEGPSILRIQQVVRGDSAAYFCASLPTSWNEQFFGPGTRLTVL.

J is TRBJ2-7 and V is TRBV6-2 or TRBV6-3; the D is unclear. The CDR3 runs 13 residues. Germline values: CDR1 MNHEY, CDR2 SVGEGT. V was clipped by 7 bases and J by 0 bases, with 10 bases between them. The DNA for the CDR3 is TGTGCCAGCACCCGGGCCGCCTCCTACGAGCAGTACTTC. The encoded protein is CASTRAASYEQYF.